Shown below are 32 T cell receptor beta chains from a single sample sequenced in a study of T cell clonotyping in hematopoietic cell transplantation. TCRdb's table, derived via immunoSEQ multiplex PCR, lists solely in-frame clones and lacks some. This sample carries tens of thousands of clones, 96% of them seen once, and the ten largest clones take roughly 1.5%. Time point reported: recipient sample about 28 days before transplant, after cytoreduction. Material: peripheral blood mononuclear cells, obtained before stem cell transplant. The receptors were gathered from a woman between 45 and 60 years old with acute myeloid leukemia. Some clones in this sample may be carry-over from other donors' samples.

The CDR3 DNA reads TGTGCCAGCAGTTTTGAGACCCCCTACAATGAGCAGTTCTTC. Its translation is CASSFETPYNEQFF. V usage is TRBV6-6 and J usage is TRBJ2-1; D not certain. CDR1 and CDR2 (germline): MNHNY, SVGAGI (reference sequence). This CDR3 has 14 residues. V gave up 4 bases and J gave up 2 bases, with 9 bases separating them.

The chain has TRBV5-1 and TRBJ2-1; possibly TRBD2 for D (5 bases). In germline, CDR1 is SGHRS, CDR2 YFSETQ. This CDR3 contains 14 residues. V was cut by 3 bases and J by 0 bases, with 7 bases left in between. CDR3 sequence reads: CASSYGGSYNEQFF. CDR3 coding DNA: TGCGCCAGCAGCTACGGAGGCTCCTACAATGAGCAGTTCTTC.

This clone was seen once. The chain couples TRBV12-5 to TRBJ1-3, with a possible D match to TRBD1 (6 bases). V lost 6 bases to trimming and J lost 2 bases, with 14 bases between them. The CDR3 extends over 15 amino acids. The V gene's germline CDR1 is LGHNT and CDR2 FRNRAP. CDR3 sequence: CASGHPEGAGNTIYF. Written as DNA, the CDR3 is TGTGCTAGTGGCCACCCCGAGGGGGCTGGAAACACCATATATTTT.

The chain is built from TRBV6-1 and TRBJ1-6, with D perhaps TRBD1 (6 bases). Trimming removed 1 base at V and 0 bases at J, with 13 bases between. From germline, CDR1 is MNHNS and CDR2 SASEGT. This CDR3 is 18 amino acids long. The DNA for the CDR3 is TGTGCCAGCAGTGAAGGGGACATCCGAAGCTCCTATAATTCACCCCTCCACTTT. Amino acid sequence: CASSEGDIRSSYNSPLHF.

The CDR3 loop is CASRIRLAGELFF. CDR3 nucleotides: TGTGCCAGTAGGATCAGACTAGCAGGGGAGCTGTTTTTT. The chain carries TRBV6-1 and TRBJ2-2; 7 bases line up with TRBD2. Trimming took 9 bases from V and 8 from J; bases not matched to a gene: 9. The CDR3 has 13 amino acids. The germline CDR1 and CDR2 sequences are MNHNS and SASEGT.

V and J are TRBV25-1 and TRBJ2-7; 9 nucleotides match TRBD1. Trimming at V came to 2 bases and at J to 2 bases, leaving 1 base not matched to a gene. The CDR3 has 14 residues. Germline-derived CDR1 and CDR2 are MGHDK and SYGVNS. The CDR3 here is CASSERQGAYEQYF. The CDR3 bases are TGTGCCAGCAGTGAAAGACAGGGGGCCTACGAGCAGTACTTC.

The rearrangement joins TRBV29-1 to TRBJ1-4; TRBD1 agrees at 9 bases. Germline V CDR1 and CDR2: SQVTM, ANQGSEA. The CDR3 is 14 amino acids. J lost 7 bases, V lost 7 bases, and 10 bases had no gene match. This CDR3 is CSGRGTGKGEKLFF. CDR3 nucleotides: TGCAGCGGGCGGGGGACAGGGAAAGGTGAAAAACTGTTTTTT.

The CDR3 bases are TGTGCCAGCAGTGAGGGCTACGGGGGGAAGGCGGAGACCCAGTACTTC. It translates to CASSEGYGGKAETQYF. The chain joins TRBV6-1 to TRBJ2-5; 7 bases match TRBD2. The CDR3 extends over 16 amino acids. Germline V gives CDR1 MNHNS, CDR2 SASEGT. V lost 3 bases, J lost 5 bases, and 12 bases stayed unmatched.

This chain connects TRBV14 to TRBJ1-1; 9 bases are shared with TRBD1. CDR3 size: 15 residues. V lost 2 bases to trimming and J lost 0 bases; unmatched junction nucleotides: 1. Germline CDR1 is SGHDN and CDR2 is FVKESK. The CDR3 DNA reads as TGTGCCAGCAGCCAACGGACAGGGGTGAACACTGAAGCTTTCTTT. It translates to CASSQRTGVNTEAFF.

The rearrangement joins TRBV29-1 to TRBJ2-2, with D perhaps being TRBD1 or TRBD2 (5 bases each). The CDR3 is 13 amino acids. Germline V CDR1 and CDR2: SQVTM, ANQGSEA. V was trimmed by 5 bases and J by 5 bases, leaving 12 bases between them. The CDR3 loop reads CSVRTQGTGELFF. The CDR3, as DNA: TGCAGCGTTCGGACTCAGGGTACCGGGGAGCTGTTTTTT.

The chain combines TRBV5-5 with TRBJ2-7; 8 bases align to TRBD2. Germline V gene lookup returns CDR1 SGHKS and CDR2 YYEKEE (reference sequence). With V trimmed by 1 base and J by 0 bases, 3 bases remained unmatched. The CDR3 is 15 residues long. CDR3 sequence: CASSLRGGPSYEQYF. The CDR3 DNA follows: TGTGCCAGCAGCTTGCGCGGGGGGCCCTCCTACGAGCAGTACTTC.

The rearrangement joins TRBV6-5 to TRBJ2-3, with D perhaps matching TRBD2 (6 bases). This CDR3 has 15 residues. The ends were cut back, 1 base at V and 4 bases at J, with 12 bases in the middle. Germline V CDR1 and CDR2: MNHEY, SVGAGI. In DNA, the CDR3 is TGTGCCAGCAGTTACTTGGGAGGCCTCGCAGATACGCAGTATTTT. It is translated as CASSYLGGLADTQYF.

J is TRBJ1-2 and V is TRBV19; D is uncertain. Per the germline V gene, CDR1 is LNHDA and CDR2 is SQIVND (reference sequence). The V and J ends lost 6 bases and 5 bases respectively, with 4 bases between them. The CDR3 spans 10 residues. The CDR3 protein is CASRGYGYTF. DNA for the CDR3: TGTGCCAGTAGGGGGTATGGCTACACCTTC.

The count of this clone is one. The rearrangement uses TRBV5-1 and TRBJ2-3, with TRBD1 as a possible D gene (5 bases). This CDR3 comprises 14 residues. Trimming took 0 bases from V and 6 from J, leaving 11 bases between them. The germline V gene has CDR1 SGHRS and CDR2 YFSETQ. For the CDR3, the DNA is TGCGCCAGCAGCTTGGTGCCAGGGCAGGATACGCAGTATTTT. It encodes CASSLVPGQDTQYF.

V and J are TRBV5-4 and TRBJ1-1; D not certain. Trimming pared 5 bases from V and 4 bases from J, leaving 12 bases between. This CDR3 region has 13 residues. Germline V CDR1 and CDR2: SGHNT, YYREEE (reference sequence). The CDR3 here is CASSTSWSTEAFF. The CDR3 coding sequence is TGTGCCAGCAGTACTTCATGGAGCACTGAAGCTTTCTTT.

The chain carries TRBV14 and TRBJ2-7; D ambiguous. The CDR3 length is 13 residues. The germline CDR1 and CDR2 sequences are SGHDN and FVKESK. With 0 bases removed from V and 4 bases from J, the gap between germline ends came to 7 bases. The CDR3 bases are TGTGCCAGCAGCCAAGATGGCCGTTACGAGCAGTACTTC. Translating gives CASSQDGRYEQYF.

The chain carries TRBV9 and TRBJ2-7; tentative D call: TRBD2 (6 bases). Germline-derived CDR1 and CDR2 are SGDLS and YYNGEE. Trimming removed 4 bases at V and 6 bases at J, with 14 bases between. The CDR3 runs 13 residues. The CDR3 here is CASSPPLAPEQYF. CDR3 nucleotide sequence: TGTGCCAGCAGCCCGCCACTAGCTCCCGAGCAGTACTTC.

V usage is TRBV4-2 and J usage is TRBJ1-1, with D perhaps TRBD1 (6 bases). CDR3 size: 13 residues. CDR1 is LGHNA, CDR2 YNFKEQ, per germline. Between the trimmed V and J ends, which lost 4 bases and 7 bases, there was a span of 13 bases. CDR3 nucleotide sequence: TGTGCCAGCAGCCCGAGGACAGTATTTGAAGCTTTCTTT. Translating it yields CASSPRTVFEAFF.

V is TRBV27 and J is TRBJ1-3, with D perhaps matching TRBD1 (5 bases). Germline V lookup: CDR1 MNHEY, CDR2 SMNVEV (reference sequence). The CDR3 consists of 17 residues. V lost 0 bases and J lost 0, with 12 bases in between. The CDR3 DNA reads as TGTGCCAGCAGTTTATCGGGGGACGGGTACTCTGGAAACACCATATATTTT. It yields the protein CASSLSGDGYSGNTIYF.

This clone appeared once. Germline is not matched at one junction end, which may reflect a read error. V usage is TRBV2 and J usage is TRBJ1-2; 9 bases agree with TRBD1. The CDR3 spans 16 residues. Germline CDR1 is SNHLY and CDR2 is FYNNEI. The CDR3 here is CASREGGTGFWYGYTF. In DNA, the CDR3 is TGTGCCAGCAGAGAAGGCGGGACAGGGTTTTGGTATGGCTACACCTTC.

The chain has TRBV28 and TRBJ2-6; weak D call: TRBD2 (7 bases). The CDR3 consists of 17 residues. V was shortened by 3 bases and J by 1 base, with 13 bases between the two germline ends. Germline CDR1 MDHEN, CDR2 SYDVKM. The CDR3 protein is CASSLRGLRSGANVLTF. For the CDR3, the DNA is TGTGCCAGCAGTTTGCGGGGGCTCCGATCTGGGGCCAACGTCCTGACTTTC.

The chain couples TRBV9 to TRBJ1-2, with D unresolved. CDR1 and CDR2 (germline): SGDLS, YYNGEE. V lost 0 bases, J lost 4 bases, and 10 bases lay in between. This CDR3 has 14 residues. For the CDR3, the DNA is TGTGCCAGCAGCGTAGAAACTTCCAGCTATGGCTACACCTTC. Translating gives CASSVETSSYGYTF.

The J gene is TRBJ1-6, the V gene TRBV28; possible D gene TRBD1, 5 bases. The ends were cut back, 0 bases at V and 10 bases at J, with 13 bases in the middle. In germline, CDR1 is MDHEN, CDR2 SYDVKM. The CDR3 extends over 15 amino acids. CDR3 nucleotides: TGTGCCAGCAGTTTATGGCCGGGGGTCCGCTCACCCCTCCACTTT. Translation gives CASSLWPGVRSPLHF.

CDR3: CSVEGVTGAGANVLTF. DNA of the CDR3: TGCAGCGTTGAAGGGGTCACAGGGGCTGGGGCCAACGTCCTGACTTTC. The J gene is TRBJ2-6, the V gene TRBV29-1, with TRBD1 matching 7 bases. The CDR3 contains 16 residues. Germline-derived CDR1 and CDR2 are SQVTM and ANQGSEA. V lost 1 base, J lost 2 bases, and 5 bases stayed unmatched. The whole variable domain, remainder taken from reference TRBV29-1 and TRBJ2-6, is SAVISQKPSRDICQRGTSLTIQCQVDSQVTMMFWYRQQPGQSLTLIATANQGSEATYESGFVIDKFPISRPNLTFSTLTVSNMSPEDSSIYLCSVEGVTGAGANVLTFGAGSRLTVL.

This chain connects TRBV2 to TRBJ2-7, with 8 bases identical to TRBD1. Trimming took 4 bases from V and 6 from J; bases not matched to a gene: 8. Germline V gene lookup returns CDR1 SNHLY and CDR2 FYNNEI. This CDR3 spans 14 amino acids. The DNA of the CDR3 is TGTGCCAGCAGTGGGAGGGACAGGACCCTCGAGCAGTACTTC. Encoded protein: CASSGRDRTLEQYF.

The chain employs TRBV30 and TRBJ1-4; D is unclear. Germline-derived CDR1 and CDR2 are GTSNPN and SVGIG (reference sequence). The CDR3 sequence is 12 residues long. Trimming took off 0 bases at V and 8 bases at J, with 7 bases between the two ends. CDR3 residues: CAWSVRGEKLFF. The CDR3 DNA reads TGTGCCTGGAGTGTACGAGGGGAAAAACTGTTTTTT. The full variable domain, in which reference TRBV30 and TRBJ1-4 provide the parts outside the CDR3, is SQTIHQWPATLVQPVGSPLSLECTVEGTSNPNLYWYRQAAGRGLQLLFYSVGIGQISSEVPQNLSASRPQDRQFILSSKKLLLSDSGFYLCAWSVRGEKLFFGSGTQLSVL.

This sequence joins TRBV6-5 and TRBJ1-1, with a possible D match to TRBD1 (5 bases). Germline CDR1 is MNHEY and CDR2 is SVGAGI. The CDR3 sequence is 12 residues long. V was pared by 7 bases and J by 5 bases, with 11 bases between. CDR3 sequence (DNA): TGTGCCAGCAATCAGGGAGGAACTGAAGCTTTCTTT. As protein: CASNQGGTEAFF.

The CDR3 region is CAISVSQGENNEQFF. The CDR3 nucleotides are TGTGCCATCAGTGTGAGTCAGGGGGAGAACAATGAGCAGTTCTTC. This chain joins TRBV10-3 and TRBJ2-1, with 7 bases aligning to TRBD1. J gave up 5 bases and V 4 bases, and 8 bases lay outside the gene matches. The CDR3 consists of 15 residues. CDR1 and CDR2 from the germline V gene are ENHRY and SYGVKD.

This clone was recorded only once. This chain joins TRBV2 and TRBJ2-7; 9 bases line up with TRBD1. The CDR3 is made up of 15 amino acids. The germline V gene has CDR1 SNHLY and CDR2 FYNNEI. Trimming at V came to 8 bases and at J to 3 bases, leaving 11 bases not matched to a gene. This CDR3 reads CASRPTGTGFYEQYF. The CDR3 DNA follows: TGTGCCAGCCGCCCAACCGGGACAGGGTTCTACGAGCAGTACTTC.

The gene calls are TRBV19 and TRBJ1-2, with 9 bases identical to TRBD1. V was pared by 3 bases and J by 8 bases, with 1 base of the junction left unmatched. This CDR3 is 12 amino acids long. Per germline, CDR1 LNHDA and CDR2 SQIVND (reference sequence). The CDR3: CASSITGGGYTF. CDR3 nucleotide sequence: TGTGCCAGTAGTATTACAGGGGGCGGCTACACCTTC.

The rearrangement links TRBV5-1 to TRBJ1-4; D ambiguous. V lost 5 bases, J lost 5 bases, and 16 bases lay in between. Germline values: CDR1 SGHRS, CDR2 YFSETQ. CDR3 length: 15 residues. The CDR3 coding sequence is TGCGCCAGCAGTACTCACCGGGCCGACAATGAAAAACTGTTTTTT. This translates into CASSTHRADNEKLFF.

This CDR3 reads CASSSPGLAGGVEQFF. Here the CDR3 DNA reads TGTGCCAGCAGCTCACCGGGACTAGCGGGGGGAGTTGAGCAGTTCTTC. The chain combines TRBV7-9 with TRBJ2-1, with 15 bases aligning to TRBD2. V gave up 4 bases and J gave up 9 bases; unmatched junction bases: 7. Per the germline V gene, CDR1 is SEHNR and CDR2 is FQNEAQ (reference sequence). The CDR3 contains 16 residues.